These 17 T cell receptor beta chains were sequenced from one sample in a study of blood T cell repertoires in COVID-19. Only in-frame clones appear in the TCRdb table, and some are missing; sequencing was by immunoSEQ multiplex PCR. Here the sample spans 120,000 to 150,000 clones, roughly 85% being singletons. Sequencing was carried out using peripheral blood. Every receptor here comes from a human donor with acute or convalescent COVID-19. The donor label of this sample is uncertain.

V usage is TRBV4-3 and J usage is TRBJ1-5; no clear D. The V end lost 5 bases, the J end lost 0 bases, and 11 bases lay between the germline ends. CDR1 LGHNA and CDR2 YSLEER come from the germline V gene. This CDR3 region has 15 residues. CDR3 sequence reads: CASSSRHLSNQPQHF. CDR3 nucleotide sequence: TGCGCCAGCAGCTCGCGACACCTTAGCAATCAGCCCCAGCATTTT.

The V call is TRBV11-3, the J call TRBJ2-1; 7 positions agree with TRBD2. V was pared by 5 bases and J by 4 bases, with 11 bases of the junction left unmatched. Germline values: CDR1 SGHNT, CDR2 YENEEA. This CDR3 has 16 residues. CDR3 coding DNA: TGTGCCAGCAGCCTAGCGTCGGTGGGGGGGTACAATGAGCAGTTCTTC. Its translation is CASSLASVGGYNEQFF.

The V and J genes are TRBV12-3 or TRBV12-4 and TRBJ1-1; no clear D gene. V dropped 3 bases and J dropped 2 bases, with 7 bases sitting between them. There are 13 residues in the CDR3. The CDR3 is CASSLQDNTEAFF. As DNA, the CDR3 is TGTGCCAGCAGTTTGCAGGATAACACTGAAGCTTTCTTT.

J is TRBJ1-2 and V is TRBV10-2; 7 nucleotides match TRBD1. The junction had 6 bases not matched to a gene; V was cut back by 10 bases and J by 4 bases. The CDR3 has 12 amino acids. Germline V gene data show CDR1 as WSHSY and CDR2 as SAAADI. As DNA, the CDR3 is TGCGCCATCCTAGGACAGGCCTATGGCTACACCTTC. It specifies CAILGQAYGYTF.

The chain has TRBV10-3 and TRBJ1-5; D gene unclear. With 0 bases removed from V and 3 bases from J, the gap between germline ends came to 6 bases. CDR3 length: 14 amino acids. CDR1 ENHRY and CDR2 SYGVKD come from the germline V gene. The CDR3 spells CAISESGDNQPQHF. CDR3 sequence (DNA): TGTGCCATCAGTGAGTCTGGAGACAATCAGCCCCAGCATTTT.

V is TRBV6-5 and J is TRBJ1-1; possibly TRBD1 for D (6 bases). Deletions cut 0 bases from V and 4 bases from J, with 12 bases between. The V gene's germline CDR1 is MNHEY and CDR2 SVGAGI. The CDR3 spans 15 residues. The CDR3 sequence: CASSYSKIGGTEAFF. For the CDR3, the DNA is TGTGCCAGCAGTTACTCGAAAATAGGGGGCACTGAAGCTTTCTTT.

The V call is TRBV6-2 or TRBV6-3, the J call TRBJ1-4; D gene unclear. Trimming took off 5 bases at V and 0 bases at J, with 7 bases between the two ends. Germline assignment: CDR1 MNHEY and CDR2 SVGEGT. CDR3 length: 14 residues. In DNA, the CDR3 is TGTGCCAGCAGTCCACGCGCAACTAATGAAAAACTGTTTTTT. Its translation: CASSPRATNEKLFF.

The rearrangement joins TRBV28 to TRBJ2-7; 9 positions agree with TRBD2. V lost 5 bases and J lost 3; bases outside the gene matches: 8. CDR3 length: 15 residues. From germline, CDR1 is MDHEN and CDR2 SYDVKM. The DNA of the CDR3 is TGTGCCAGCAGTACGAAAAGCGGGGGGCACTACGAGCAGTACTTC. This translates into CASSTKSGGHYEQYF.

The rearrangement joins TRBV5-5 to TRBJ2-7; possible D gene TRBD1, 6 bases. The CDR3 runs 14 residues. Germline-derived CDR1 and CDR2 are SGHKS and YYEKEE (reference sequence). Between the trimmed V and J ends, which lost 2 bases and 3 bases, there was a span of 12 bases. The CDR3 is CASSFIQGYYEQYF. DNA for the CDR3: TGTGCCAGCAGCTTTATACAGGGCTACTACGAGCAGTACTTC.

This clone was observed a single time. V gene TRBV9 combines with J gene TRBJ2-3, with 9 bases matching TRBD2. Losses at the gene ends were 4 bases for V and 2 bases for J; bases not matched to a gene: 5. The CDR3 runs 15 residues. From germline, CDR1 is SGDLS and CDR2 YYNGEE. The CDR3 bases are TGTGCCAGCAGCCGTAGCGGGAGTGACACAGATACGCAGTATTTT. It codes for CASSRSGSDTDTQYF.

Only a few counts were recorded for this clone. The chain carries TRBV29-1 and TRBJ1-2; possibly TRBD1 for D (6 bases). The length of the CDR3 is 13 residues. Germline loops: CDR1 SQVTM, CDR2 ANQGSEA. V lost 3 bases, J lost 6 bases, and 14 bases lay in between. CDR3 sequence reads: CSVDTGSGDGYTF. For the CDR3, the DNA is TGCAGCGTTGATACAGGGAGCGGAGATGGCTACACCTTC.

The rearrangement joins TRBV19 to TRBJ1-4; 7 nucleotides agree with TRBD1. This CDR3 has 15 amino acids. J lost 1 base, V lost 3 bases, and 2 bases had no gene match. The V gene's germline CDR1 is LNHDA and CDR2 SQIVND (reference sequence). The CDR3 nucleotides read TGTGCCAGTAGTATTGGGACAGTAACTAATGAAAAACTGTTTTTT. The encoded protein is CASSIGTVTNEKLFF.

DNA of the CDR3: TGTGCCAGCAGCGTAAGTGGACAGGGGGCAGTAATCGGTGAAGCTTTCTTT. Amino acid sequence: CASSVSGQGAVIGEAFF. The chain is built from TRBV7-2 and TRBJ1-1, with TRBD1 matching over 11 bases. Germline V gene lookup returns CDR1 SGHTA and CDR2 FQGNSA. The CDR3 extends over 17 amino acids. The trim removed 5 bases at V and 7 bases at J, leaving 15 bases unmatched. The whole variable domain, remainder taken from reference TRBV7-2 and TRBJ1-1, is GAGVSQSPSNKVTEKGKDVELRCDPISGHTALYWYRQSLGQGLEFLIYFQGNSAPDKSGLPSDRFSAERTGGSVSTLTIQRTQQEDSAVYLCASSVSGQGAVIGEAFFGQGTRLTVV.

The chain combines TRBV6-2 or TRBV6-3 with TRBJ2-2, with D hard to call. The CDR3 sequence is 13 residues long. V was cut by 4 bases and J by 3 bases, with 6 bases left in between. Germline loops: CDR1 MNHEY, CDR2 SVGEGT. This chain's CDR3 is CASSSSHTGELFF. Written as DNA, the CDR3 is TGTGCCAGCAGTTCGTCCCACACCGGGGAGCTGTTTTTT.

This clone was picked up a small number of times. This chain joins TRBV5-4 and TRBJ1-2; 10 nucleotides match TRBD1. The CDR3 contains 14 residues. Germline CDR1 SGHNT, CDR2 YYREEE (reference sequence). J was trimmed by 8 bases and V by 3 bases; bases with no gene match: 7. Here the CDR3 reads CASSSRQGAEGYTF. Written as DNA, the CDR3 is TGTGCCAGCAGCTCGAGACAGGGGGCGGAAGGCTACACCTTC.

This chain joins TRBV7-2 and TRBJ1-2, with 12 bases that match TRBD1. V lost 5 bases to trimming and J lost 4 bases; unmatched junction nucleotides: 8. Germline V CDR1 and CDR2: SGHTA, FQGNSA. This CDR3 contains 16 residues. The CDR3 reads CASSAPGQGASYGYTF. In DNA, the CDR3 is TGTGCCAGCAGCGCTCCGGGACAGGGGGCCTCCTATGGCTACACCTTC.

CDR3 protein: CASSFRTGGGEQYF. The DNA for the CDR3 is TGTGCCAGCAGCTTTAGGACAGGGGGAGGCGAGCAGTACTTC. The chain couples TRBV7-2 to TRBJ2-7; 10 nucleotides match TRBD1. The CDR3 runs 14 residues. V lost 3 bases to trimming and J lost 6 bases; unmatched junction nucleotides: 5. Germline CDR1 reads SGHTA; CDR2 reads FQGNSA.